One sample yielded the 19 T cell receptor beta chains listed below, sequenced in a study of CD8 T cells in Susac syndrome. Random hexamers primed reverse transcription of about 0.5 to 1 ug RNA. TCRdb re-called the immunoSEQ multiplex PCR reads through MiXCR, storing one row per CDR3 protein. This table holds some 250,000 distinct CDR3 sequences, 90% to 96% found once. The sequencing sample was made of CD4+ T cells from PBMCs. These receptors all come from a human donor with Susac syndrome.

This chain connects TRBV28 to TRBJ1-2; TRBD1 is a possible D gene (6 bases). This CDR3 is built from 17 residues. V lost 5 bases to trimming and J lost 0 bases, with 19 bases between them. The germline gives CDR1 MDHEN, CDR2 SYDVKM. The chain's CDR3 is CASSPDGGRRANYGYTF. In DNA form, the CDR3 reads TGTGCCAGCAGTCCCGATGGGGGCCGCAGGGCTAACTATGGCTACACCTTC.

The genes are TRBV14 and TRBJ2-1, with a tentative D call TRBD1 (5 bases). Per germline, CDR1 SGHDN and CDR2 FVKESK. V gave up 3 bases and J gave up 4 bases, with 10 bases separating them. The CDR3 is 14 residues long. The CDR3 sequence is CASSHRDSYNEQFF. CDR3 nucleotides: TGTGCCAGCAGCCACAGGGATTCTTACAATGAGCAGTTCTTC.

The V gene is TRBV7-3, the J gene TRBJ1-5; maybe TRBD1 (5 bases). The CDR3 length is 13 residues. Germline lookup yields CDR1 SGHTA and CDR2 FQGTGA. Trimming removed 2 bases at V and 6 bases at J, with 8 bases between. This CDR3 reads CASSLDGGQPQHF. The CDR3 nucleotides read TGTGCCAGCAGCTTAGATGGGGGTCAGCCCCAGCATTTT.

CDR3 bases: TGCAGTGCTAGAGGACGGTCGGGGAAACTGTTTTTT. It encodes CSARGRSGKLFF. The chain joins TRBV20-1 to TRBJ1-4; D gene unclear. The CDR3 length is 12 residues. Germline V gene data show CDR1 as DFQATT and CDR2 as SNEGSKA (reference sequence). Trimming cost V 1 base and J 11 bases, with 11 bases left between them.

The chain couples TRBV29-1 to TRBJ1-3; D not certain. Trimming cost V 4 bases and J 0 bases, with 10 bases left between them. Germline V gene data show CDR1 as SQVTM and CDR2 as ANQGSEA. The length of the CDR3 is 14 residues. The CDR3 here is CSVGGSSSGNTIYF. As DNA, the CDR3 is TGCAGCGTTGGGGGAAGTAGCTCTGGAAACACCATATATTTT.

The gene calls are TRBV20-1 and TRBJ2-7, with 8 positions matching TRBD1. Germline CDR1 reads DFQATT; CDR2 reads SNEGSKA (reference sequence). The CDR3 length is 14 residues. The junction had 10 bases not matched to a gene; V was cut back by 0 bases and J by 9 bases. CDR3 nucleotide sequence: TGCAGTGCTAGAGAGGCAGGACAGGGCGGTGTGCAGTACTTC. Its translation is CSAREAGQGGVQYF.

J is TRBJ2-3 and V is TRBV11-3, with D perhaps TRBD2 (6 bases). This CDR3 has 14 amino acids. Trimming left V 5 bases short and J 5 bases short, with 14 bases between. Germline values: CDR1 SGHNT, CDR2 YENEEA. The CDR3 spells CASSLPEGGDTQYF. CDR3 DNA: TGTGCCAGCAGCCTACCCGAGGGAGGAGATACGCAGTATTTT.

The J gene is TRBJ2-3, the V gene TRBV20-1; possibly TRBD2 for D (6 bases). CDR3 length: 16 amino acids. Germline V gene lookup returns CDR1 DFQATT and CDR2 SNEGSKA (reference sequence). Between the trimmed V and J ends, which lost 5 bases and 1 base, there was a span of 19 bases. In nucleotides, the CDR3 is TGCAGTGCTGCCCAAGCCGGGACTGGGGGCACAGATACGCAGTATTTT. It encodes CSAAQAGTGGTDTQYF.

This clonotype was detected once. This chain links TRBV12-3 or TRBV12-4 with TRBJ2-4, with TRBD1 identical over 9 bases. V lost 5 bases, J lost 0 bases, and 5 bases stayed unmatched. CDR3 length equals 16 residues. CDR3 region: CASSVTGGRAKNIQYF. The CDR3 DNA reads TGTGCCAGCAGTGTGACAGGGGGTAGAGCCAAAAACATTCAGTACTTC.

This sequence joins TRBV3-1 and TRBJ2-5, with D unclear. The CDR3 totals 12 residues. Germline V gene data show CDR1 as LGHDT and CDR2 as YNNKEL (reference sequence). Trimming left V 0 bases short and J 13 bases short, with 12 bases between. The CDR3 DNA reads as TGTGCCAGCAGCCAAGAGTTGCCCCCTCCGTACTTC. It encodes CASSQELPPPYF.

The rearrangement uses TRBV29-1 and TRBJ1-2; 9 bases are a match to TRBD1. The germline CDR1 and CDR2 sequences are SQVTM and ANQGSEA. After removal of 7 bases from V and 4 bases from J, the junction contained 7 bases not matched to a gene. The CDR3 loop spans 13 amino acids. CDR3 bases: TGCAGCGAATCTCGACAGGGGGGCTATGGCTACACCTTC. It codes for CSESRQGGYGYTF. The full variable domain, in which reference TRBV29-1 and TRBJ1-2 provide the parts outside the CDR3, is SAVISQKPSRDICQRGTSLTIQCQVDSQVTMMFWYRQQPGQSLTLIATANQGSEATYESGFVIDKFPISRPNLTFSTLTVSNMSPEDSSIYLCSESRQGGYGYTFGSGTRLTVV.

J is TRBJ2-1 and V is TRBV27; 9 bases line up with TRBD1. The J segment lost 8 bases and the V segment lost 5 bases, leaving 4 bases of the junction unmatched. CDR1 is MNHEY and CDR2 is SMNVEV in the germline V gene (reference sequence). The CDR3 has 13 amino acids. As DNA, the CDR3 is TGTGCCAGCAGTAGACAGGGGGTCTATGAGCAGTTCTTC. Translating it yields CASSRQGVYEQFF.

The gene calls are TRBV29-1 and TRBJ2-5; the match to TRBD2 covers 10 bases. This CDR3 contains 13 residues. CDR1 SQVTM and CDR2 ANQGSEA come from the germline V gene. Unmatched junction bases numbered 5, after V lost 6 bases and J lost 4 bases. The DNA for the CDR3 is TGCAGCGTCGCTCCTAGCGGGGGAGAGACCCAGTACTTC. Its translation is CSVAPSGGETQYF.

This chain joins TRBV7-9 and TRBJ2-7, with D perhaps matching TRBD1 (6 bases). This CDR3 spans 16 amino acids. Germline V gives CDR1 SEHNR, CDR2 FQNEAQ (reference sequence). Trimming took off 1 base at V and 3 bases at J, with 16 bases between the two ends. Written as DNA, the CDR3 is TGTGCCAGCAGCTTAGGAGGACAGCAATCGAACTACGAGCAGTACTTC. Protein product: CASSLGGQQSNYEQYF.

This clonotype has more than one count but fewer than ten. This chain connects TRBV18 to TRBJ1-5; the D gene is possibly TRBD1 (5 bases). V lost 6 bases to trimming and J lost 4 bases, with 10 bases between them. The CDR3 runs 13 residues. The germline gives CDR1 KGHSH, CDR2 LQKENI. The CDR3 DNA reads TGTGCCAGCTCCCGGGGGGAGAATCAGCCCCAGCATTTT. Its protein product is CASSRGENQPQHF.

The CDR3 nucleotides are TGCGCCAGCAGCCTTACGAAACAGGGGGCCGGAGAAAACATTCAGTACTTC. Protein product: CASSLTKQGAGENIQYF. The chain employs TRBV4-1 and TRBJ2-4; 9 bases line up with TRBD1. Germline trimming cut 4 bases from V and 5 bases from J; bases unmatched to any gene: 12. The CDR3 extends over 17 amino acids. Germline V lookup: CDR1 MGHRA, CDR2 YSYEKL.

This clonotype was picked up one time. V gene TRBV5-1 combines with J gene TRBJ1-1; no reliable D call. V lost 2 bases, J lost 1 base, and 6 bases lay in between. This CDR3 comprises 13 residues. The germline CDR1 and CDR2 sequences are SGHRS and YFSETQ. The CDR3 is CASSFVENTEAFF. CDR3 coding DNA: TGCGCCAGCAGCTTTGTCGAGAACACTGAAGCTTTCTTT.

The rearrangement links TRBV7-9 to TRBJ2-1; 8 bases align to TRBD2. The CDR3 consists of 14 residues. With 4 bases clipped from V and 14 bases from J, the junction kept 13 bases outside the gene matches. The germline gives CDR1 SEHNR, CDR2 FQNEAQ (reference sequence). The CDR3 DNA sequence: TGTGCCAGCAGCTCGGGAGGGGAAGGAGTTAGGGAGTTCTTC. This codes for CASSSGGEGVREFF.

The V and J genes are TRBV20-1 and TRBJ2-3; 13 bases map to TRBD2. CDR1 is DFQATT and CDR2 is SNEGSKA in the germline V gene (reference sequence). Trimming removed 4 bases from V and 3 bases from J; junction bases left unmatched: 7. The CDR3 loop spans 16 amino acids. Here the CDR3 reads CSATRTSGSFTDTQYF. CDR3 nucleotide sequence: TGCAGTGCTACCCGGACTAGCGGGAGTTTTACAGATACGCAGTATTTT.